Below, 7 T cell receptor beta chains from the same sample are listed, as sequenced in a study of shared T cell receptors in the human thymus. Using immunoSEQ multiplex PCR, the repertoire was profiled, and TCRdb retains in-frame clones only, with some absent. Of hundreds of thousands of clones listed, roughly 88% are singletons. The same specimen was also included in a second study, on human thymus T cells.

The specimen was thymocytes. The receptor set was obtained from a boy in the first two years of life with a congenital heart defect.

This rearrangement joins TRBV4-3 to TRBJ1-2; 7 bases are shared with TRBD1. The trim removed 1 base at V and 4 bases at J, leaving 9 bases unmatched. Germline-derived CDR1 and CDR2 are LGHNA and YSLEER. This CDR3 region has 16 residues. The CDR3 coding sequence is TGCGCCAGCAGCCAAGTAGGAGGGGGCGGACTCTATGGCTACACCTTC. This gives the protein CASSQVGGGGLYGYTF.

The genes are TRBV7-9 and TRBJ2-6, with TRBD1 identical over 7 bases. The CDR3 extends over 18 amino acids. The V and J ends lost 4 bases and 3 bases, in that order; junction bases with no gene match: 12. CDR1 SEHNR and CDR2 FQNEAQ come from the germline V gene (reference sequence). CDR3 in DNA: TGTGCCAGCAGCTCGGGACAGCCCCGGGCCATTGGGGCCAACGTCCTGACTTTC. This sequence encodes CASSSGQPRAIGANVLTF. The full variable domain, its missing parts supplied by reference TRBV7-9 and TRBJ2-6, is DTGVSQNPRHKITKRGQNVTFRCDPISEHNRLYWYRQTLGQGPEFLTYFQNEAQLEKSRLLSDRFSAERPKGSFSTLEIQRTEQGDSAMYLCASSSGQPRAIGANVLTFGAGSRLTVL.

This chain uses TRBV7-2 with TRBJ2-2, with 7 bases identical to TRBD1. In germline, CDR1 is SGHTA, CDR2 FQGNSA. J lost 0 bases, V lost 7 bases, and 11 bases had no gene match. CDR3 size: 17 residues. The DNA for the CDR3 is TGTGCCAGCATTGACAGGGTACTGACCCCGAACACCGGGGAGCTGTTTTTT. Amino acids: CASIDRVLTPNTGELFF.

This chain joins TRBV4-2 and TRBJ2-3; tentative D call: TRBD1 (5 bases). CDR1 and CDR2 from the germline V gene are LGHNA and YNFKEQ. Trimming removed 1 base from V and 0 bases from J, with 20 bases in between. The CDR3 covers 19 residues. The DNA for the CDR3 is TGTGCCAGCAGCCAAGTTTTGCAGGGTCTGGGGATAAGCACAGATACGCAGTATTTT. It encodes CASSQVLQGLGISTDTQYF.

CDR3 in amino acids: CAISESLVVPYNEQFF. CDR3 DNA: TGTGCCATCAGTGAGTCCCTAGTTGTTCCCTACAATGAGCAGTTCTTC. This chain connects TRBV10-3 to TRBJ2-1; no firm D call. The germline CDR1 and CDR2 sequences are ENHRY and SYGVKD. The V end lost 0 bases, the J end lost 2 bases, and 11 bases lay between the germline ends. This CDR3 is 16 amino acids long.

The J gene is TRBJ2-2, the V gene TRBV5-1; 7 nucleotides align to TRBD1. In germline, CDR1 is SGHRS, CDR2 YFSETQ. The CDR3 totals 15 residues. The junction had 7 bases not matched to a gene; V was cut back by 5 bases and J by 3 bases. The CDR3: CASRSGTADTGELFF. CDR3 DNA: TGCGCCAGCAGGTCCGGGACAGCTGACACCGGGGAGCTGTTTTTT.

The rearrangement joins TRBV27 to TRBJ2-3; D not certain. CDR1 and CDR2 (germline): MNHEY, SMNVEV (reference sequence). Trimming shortened V by 3 bases and J by 0 bases, and 16 bases separated the two germline ends. The CDR3 sequence is 17 residues long. The CDR3 spells CASSFLDPQRSTDTQYF. The DNA of the CDR3 is TGTGCCAGCAGTTTCCTCGACCCCCAGCGTAGCACAGATACGCAGTATTTT.